This T cell receptor (beta chain) derives from a study of T cell responses to AZD1222 COVID-19 vaccine. This clone showed up just once. Libraries were prepared by immunoSEQ multiplex PCR; TCRdb keeps only in-frame clonotypes and omits some of them. The data show about 120,000 clones, about 88% seen once. The germline V and J ends were trimmed by 4 bases and 0 bases, with 14 bases remaining between them. Germline V gene data show CDR1 as SGHRS and CDR2 as YFSETQ. CDR3 length: 15 amino acids. The sequencing used peripheral blood, collected 28 days after the second AZD1222 dose. This clonotype originated in an adult who received the AZD1222 COVID-19 vaccine. V usage is TRBV5-1 and J usage is TRBJ2-7, with TRBD2 as a possible D gene (7 bases). CDR3 amino acids: CASSLWGGFSYEQYF. The CDR3 DNA reads as TGCGCCAGCAGCCTCTGGGGGGGCTTCTCCTACGAGCAGTACTTC.